This T cell receptor beta chain came from a study of tissue T cells after allogeneic stem cell transplantation. Germline V gives CDR1 SQVTM, CDR2 ANQGSEA. This CDR3 has 16 amino acids. Trimming at V came to 7 bases and at J to 5 bases, leaving 11 bases not matched to a gene. Assay: immunoSEQ multiplex PCR; the TCRdb copy retains only in-frame clones and omits some. The sample contains about 40,000 clones, 80% to 95% of which appear only once. Sample: blood, taken before transplantation. The receptor comes from a woman aged 40 to 75 who later had graft-versus-host disease after an allogeneic stem cell transplant. This sequence joins TRBV29-1 and TRBJ2-2, with 12 bases lining up with TRBD2. This CDR3 reads CSASERLAGGTGELFF. Here the CDR3 DNA reads TGCAGCGCTAGCGAGAGGCTAGCGGGAGGGACCGGGGAGCTGTTTTTT.